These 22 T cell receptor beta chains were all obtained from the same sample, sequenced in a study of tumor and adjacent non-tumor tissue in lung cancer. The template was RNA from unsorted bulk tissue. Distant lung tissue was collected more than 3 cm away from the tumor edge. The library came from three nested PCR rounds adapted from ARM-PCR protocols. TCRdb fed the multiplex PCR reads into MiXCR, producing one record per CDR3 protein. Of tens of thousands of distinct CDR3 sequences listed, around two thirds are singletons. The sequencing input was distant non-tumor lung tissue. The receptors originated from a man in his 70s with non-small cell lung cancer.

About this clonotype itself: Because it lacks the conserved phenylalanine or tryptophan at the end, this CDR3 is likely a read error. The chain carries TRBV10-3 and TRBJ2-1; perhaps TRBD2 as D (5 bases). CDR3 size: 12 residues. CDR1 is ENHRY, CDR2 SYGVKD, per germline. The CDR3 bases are TGTGCCCATCGCGGGCCCAACAATGAACAGTTCATC. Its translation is CAHRGPNNEQFI.

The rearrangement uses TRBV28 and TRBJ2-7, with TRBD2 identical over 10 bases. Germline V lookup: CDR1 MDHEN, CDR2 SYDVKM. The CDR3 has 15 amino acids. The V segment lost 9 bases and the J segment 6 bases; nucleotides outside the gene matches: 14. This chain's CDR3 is CASSSSTSGVGEQYF. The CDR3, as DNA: TGTGCCAGTAGCTCCAGTACTAGCGGGGTAGGCGAGCAGTACTTC.

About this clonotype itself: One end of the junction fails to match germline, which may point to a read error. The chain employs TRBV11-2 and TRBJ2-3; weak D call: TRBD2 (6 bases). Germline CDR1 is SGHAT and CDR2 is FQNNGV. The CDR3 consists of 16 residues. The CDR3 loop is CASNSLSGFSTDTHYF. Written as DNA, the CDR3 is TGTGCCAGCAACTCCCTTAGCGGCTTTAGCACAGATACGCATTATTTT.

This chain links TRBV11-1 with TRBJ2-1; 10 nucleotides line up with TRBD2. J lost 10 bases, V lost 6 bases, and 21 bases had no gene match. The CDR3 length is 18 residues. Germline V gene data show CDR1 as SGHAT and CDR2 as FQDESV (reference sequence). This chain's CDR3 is CASSTKQLASGRKNEQFF. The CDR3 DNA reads TGTGCCAGCAGTACTAAGCAGTTGGCTAGCGGGAGAAAGAACGAGCAGTTCTTC.

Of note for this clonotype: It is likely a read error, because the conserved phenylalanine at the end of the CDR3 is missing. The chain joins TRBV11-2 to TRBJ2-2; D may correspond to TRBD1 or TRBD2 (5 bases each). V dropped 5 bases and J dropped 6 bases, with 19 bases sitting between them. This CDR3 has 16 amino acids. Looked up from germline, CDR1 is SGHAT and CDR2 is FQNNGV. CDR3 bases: TGTGCCAGCAGCCTACAAGGGACGTTCTTCGCCGGGGAGCTGTTTTTG. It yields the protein CASSLQGTFFAGELFL.

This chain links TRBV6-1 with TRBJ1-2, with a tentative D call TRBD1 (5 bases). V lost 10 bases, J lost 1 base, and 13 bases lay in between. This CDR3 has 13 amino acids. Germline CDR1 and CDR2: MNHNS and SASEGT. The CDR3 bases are TGTGCCAACACGGGGGTAGGTAACTATGGCTACACCTTC. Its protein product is CANTGVGNYGYTF.

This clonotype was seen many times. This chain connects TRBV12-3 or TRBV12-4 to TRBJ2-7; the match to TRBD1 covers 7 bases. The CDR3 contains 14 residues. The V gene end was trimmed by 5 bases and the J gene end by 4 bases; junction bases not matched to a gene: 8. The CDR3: CASSGGQLEYEQYF. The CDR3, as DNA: TGTGCCAGCAGTGGGGGACAGCTAGAATACGAGCAGTACTTC.

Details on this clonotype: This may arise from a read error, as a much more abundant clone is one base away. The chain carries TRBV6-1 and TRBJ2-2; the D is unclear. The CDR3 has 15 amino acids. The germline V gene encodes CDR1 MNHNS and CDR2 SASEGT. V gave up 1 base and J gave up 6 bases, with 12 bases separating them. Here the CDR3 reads CASSEDVPLAGELFF. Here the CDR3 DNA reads TGTGCCAGCAGTGAAGACGTCCCCCTCGCCGGGGAGCTGTTTTTT.

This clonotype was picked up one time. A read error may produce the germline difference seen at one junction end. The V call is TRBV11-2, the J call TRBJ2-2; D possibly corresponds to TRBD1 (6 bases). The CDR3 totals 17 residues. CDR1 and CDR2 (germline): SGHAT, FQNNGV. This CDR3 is CVNSRRPGQVHTEELFF. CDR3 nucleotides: TGTGTCAACAGCCGGAGACCGGGACAAGTCCACACCGAGGAGCTGTTTTTT.

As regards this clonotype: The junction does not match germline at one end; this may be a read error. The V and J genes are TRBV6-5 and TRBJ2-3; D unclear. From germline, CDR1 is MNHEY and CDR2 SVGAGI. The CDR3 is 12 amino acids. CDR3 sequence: CASSYSGLVQHF. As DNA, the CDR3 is TGTGCCAGCAGTTACTCAGGGCTAGTGCAGCACTTT.

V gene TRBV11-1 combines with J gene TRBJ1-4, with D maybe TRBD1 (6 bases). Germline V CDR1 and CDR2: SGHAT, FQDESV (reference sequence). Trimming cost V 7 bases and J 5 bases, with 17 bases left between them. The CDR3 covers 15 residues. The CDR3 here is CASIKEQGPNEKLFF. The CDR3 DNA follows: TGTGCCAGCATCAAGGAACAGGGACCGAATGAAAAACTGTTTTTT.

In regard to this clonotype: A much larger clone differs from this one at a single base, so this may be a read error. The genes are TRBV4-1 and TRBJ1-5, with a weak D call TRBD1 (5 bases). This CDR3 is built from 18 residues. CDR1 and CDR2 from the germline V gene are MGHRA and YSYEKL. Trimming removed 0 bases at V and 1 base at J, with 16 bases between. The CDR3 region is CASSQDQRGPASNQPQHF. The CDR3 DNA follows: TGCGCCAGCAGCCAAGATCAGAGGGGACCGGCAAGCAATCAGCCCCAGCATTTT.

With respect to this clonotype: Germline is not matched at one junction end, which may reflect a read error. The CDR3 is CSTTERTSRRDYNEQFF. CDR3 in DNA: TGCAGTACCACCGAACGGACTAGCAGGAGGGACTACAATGAACAGTTCTTC. The V and J genes are TRBV20-1 and TRBJ2-1, with TRBD2 identical over 8 bases. This CDR3 region has 17 residues. Germline V lookup: CDR1 DFQATT, CDR2 SNEGSKA (reference sequence).

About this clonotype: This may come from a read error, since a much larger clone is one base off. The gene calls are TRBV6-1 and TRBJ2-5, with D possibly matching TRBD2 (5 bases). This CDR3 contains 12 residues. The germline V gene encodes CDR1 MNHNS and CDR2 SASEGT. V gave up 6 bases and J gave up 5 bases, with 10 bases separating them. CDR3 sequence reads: CASRDYGETQYF. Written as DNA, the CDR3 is TGTGCCAGCAGAGACTATGGGGAGACCCAGTACTTC.

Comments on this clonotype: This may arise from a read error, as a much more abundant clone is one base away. CDR3 region: CSIEDRDMRTEAFF. The CDR3 DNA sequence: TGCAGCATTGAAGACCGGGACATGAGGACTGAAGCTTTCTTT. The chain links TRBV29-1 to TRBJ1-1, with D possibly matching TRBD1 (6 bases). CDR3 size: 14 residues. Per the germline V gene, CDR1 is SQVTM and CDR2 is ANQGSEA.

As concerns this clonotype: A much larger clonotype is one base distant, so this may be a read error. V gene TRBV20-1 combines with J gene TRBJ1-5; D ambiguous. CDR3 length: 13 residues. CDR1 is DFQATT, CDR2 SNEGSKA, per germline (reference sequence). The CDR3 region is CNARDSRNQPQHF. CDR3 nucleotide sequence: TGCAATGCTAGAGACTCCCGCAATCAGCCCCAGCATTTT.

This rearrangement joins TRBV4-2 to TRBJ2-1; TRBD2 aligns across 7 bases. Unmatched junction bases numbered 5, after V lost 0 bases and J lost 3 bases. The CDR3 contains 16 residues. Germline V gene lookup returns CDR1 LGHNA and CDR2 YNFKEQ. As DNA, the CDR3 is TGTGCCAGCAGCCAAGAGGCTAGCGGATGCTACAATGAGCAGTTCTTC. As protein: CASSQEASGCYNEQFF.

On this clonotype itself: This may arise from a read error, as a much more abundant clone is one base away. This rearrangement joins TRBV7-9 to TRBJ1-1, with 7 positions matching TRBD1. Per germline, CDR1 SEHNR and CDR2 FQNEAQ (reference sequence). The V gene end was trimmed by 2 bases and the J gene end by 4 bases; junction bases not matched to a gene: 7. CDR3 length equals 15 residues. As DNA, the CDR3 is TGTGCCAGCAGCTTAATAGGGGGCGCGGCCACTGAAGCTTTCTTT. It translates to CASSLIGGAATEAFF. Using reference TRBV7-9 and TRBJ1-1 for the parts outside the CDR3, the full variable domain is DTGVSQNPRHKITKRGQNVTFRCDPISEHNRLYWYRQTLGQGPEFLTYFQNEAQLEKSRLLSDRFSAERPKGSFSTLEIQRTEQGDSAMYLCASSLIGGAATEAFFGQGTRLTVV.

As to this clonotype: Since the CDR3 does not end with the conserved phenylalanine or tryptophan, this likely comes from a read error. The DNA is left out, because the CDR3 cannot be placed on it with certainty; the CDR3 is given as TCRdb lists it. CDR3 sequence: CASILNGGAYGHTS. This sequence joins TRBV12-3 or TRBV12-4 and TRBJ1-2; TRBD1 reflects the table's D call only, with no check against the DNA. The CDR3 is 14 amino acids long, termini counted.

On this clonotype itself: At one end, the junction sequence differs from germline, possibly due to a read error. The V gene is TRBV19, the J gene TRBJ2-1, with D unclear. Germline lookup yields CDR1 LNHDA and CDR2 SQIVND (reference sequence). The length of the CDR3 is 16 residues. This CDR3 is CANSLPVFSSYNEQFF. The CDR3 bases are TGTGCCAATAGTCTCCCGGTTTTTAGCTCCTACAATGAGCAGTTCTTC.

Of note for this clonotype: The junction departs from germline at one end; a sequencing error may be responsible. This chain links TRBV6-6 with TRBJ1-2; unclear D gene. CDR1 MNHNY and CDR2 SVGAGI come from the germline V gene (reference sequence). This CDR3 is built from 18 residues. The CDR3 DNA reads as TGTGCCAGCAGTTACTCCCCGGGTCCGGTCTCCTATCGCTCTGGCCACACCTTC. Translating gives CASSYSPGPVSYRSGHTF.

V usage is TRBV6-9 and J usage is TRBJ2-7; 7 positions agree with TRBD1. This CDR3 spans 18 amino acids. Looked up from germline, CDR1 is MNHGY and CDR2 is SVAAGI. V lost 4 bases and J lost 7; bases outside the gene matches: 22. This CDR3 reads CASSSGTGRGLGSKEQYF. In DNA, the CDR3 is TGTGCCAGCAGTTCCGGGACCGGCAGGGGGTTAGGTAGTAAAGAGCAGTACTTC.